A selection of T cell receptor beta chains follows, all from one sample in a study of T cells in Graves' hyperthyroidism and ophthalmopathy. MiXCR, applied by TCRdb to the multiplex PCR reads, yields one record per CDR3 protein. Altogether a few hundred thousand distinct CDR3 sequences are present, roughly 20% being singletons, with the ten largest covering less than 45%. The specimen sequenced was blood. The receptors derive from a man between 18 and 35 years old with Graves' ophthalmopathy. Both conserved end residues are part of each CDR3. The D gene is left open where the match is weak. Rows may omit the clone size; those that give it use once, few, many or a size class.

V gene	clone size	J gene	D gene	CDR3 protein	CDR3 DNA
TRBV6-1	many	TRBJ2-1	.	CASRNGLYNEQFF	TGTGCCAGCAGAAACGGCCTTTACAATGAGCAGTTCTTC
TRBV20-1	few	TRBJ2-3	TRBD2	CSAVRLAGSTDTQYF	TGCAGTGCTGTAAGACTAGCGGGCAGCACAGATACGCAGTATTTT
TRBV25-1	few	TRBJ1-6	.	CASSRAGSESPLHF	TGTGCCAGCAGCCGCGCAGGGAGTGAGTCACCCCTCCACTTT
TRBV7-3	many	TRBJ2-1	TRBD2	CASSLTSGGLSGVTYNEQFF	TGTGCCAGCAGCTTAACATCGGGGGGCCTTAGCGGGGTGACCTACAATGAGCAGTTCTTC
TRBV20-1	.	TRBJ2-3	TRBD1	CSARGTGRDTQYF	TGCAGTGCTAGAGGGACAGGGAGGGATACGCAGTATTTT
TRBV2	many	TRBJ2-1	TRBD2	CAISGGRDEQFF	TGTGCCATCAGCGGGGGGAGAGATGAGCAGTTCTTC
TRBV6-2/TRBV6-3	.	TRBJ1-3	.	CASSYAADQTIYF	TGTGCCAGCAGTTACGCGGCGGATCAGACCATATATTTT
TRBV19	.	TRBJ1-1	.	CAVQSRTANTEAFF	TGTGCCGTACAGTCTCGGACAGCTAACACTGAAGCTTTCTTT
TRBV4-1	.	TRBJ1-1	.	CASSQLRVKDTEAFF	TGCGCCAGCAGTCAACTCAGGGTGAAGGACACTGAAGCTTTCTTT
TRBV20-1	many	TRBJ2-5	TRBD1	CSANNRGRGETQYF	TGCAGTGCCAACAACAGGGGAAGGGGGGAGACCCAGTACTTC
TRBV24-1	many	TRBJ1-1	.	CATRMEEGWTEAFF	TGTGCCACCAGGATGGAGGAGGGATGGACTGAAGCTTTCTTT
TRBV3-1	few	TRBJ2-7	TRBD2	CASSPPSGGTYEQYF	TGTGCCAGCAGCCCCCCGAGCGGGGGAACCTACGAGCAGTACTTC
TRBV4-1	many	TRBJ2-7	.	CASSRGENYEQYF	TGCGCCAGCAGCCGGGGGGAGAACTACGAGCAGTACTTC
TRBV7-9	.	TRBJ1-5	.	CASSLPGGYGYSNQPQHF	TGTGCCAGCAGCTTACCGGGGGGCTACGGATATAGCAATCAGCCCCAGCATTTT
TRBV20-1	.	TRBJ1-1	.	CSAGAGTANTEAFF	TGCAGTGCAGGGGCCGGGACGGCGAACACTGAAGCTTTCTTT
TRBV14	.	TRBJ2-6	.	CASSHVGWANVLTF	TGTGCCAGCAGCCACGTGGGGTGGGCCAACGTCCTGACTTTC
TRBV19	few	TRBJ2-3	.	CASSTGSGDTQYF	TGTGCCAGTAGTACGGGGTCTGGAGATACGCAGTATTTT
TRBV15	once	TRBJ2-3	TRBD2	CATSRDRASGRRSGTDTQYF	TGTGCCACCAGCAGAGATCGAGCTAGCGGGAGGAGGTCAGGCACAGATACGCAGTATTTT
TRBV7-2	few	TRBJ1-2	.	CASSFSVVTGNGYTF	TGTGCCAGCAGCTTTTCGGTAGTAACAGGGAATGGCTACACCTTC
TRBV14	.	TRBJ2-7	TRBD1	CASSPRRDRAEQYF	TGTGCCAGCAGCCCCCGTCGGGACAGGGCGGAGCAGTACTTC
TRBV7-6	.	TRBJ2-3	.	CASSLGSLGDTQYF	TGTGCCAGCAGCTTAGGGAGCCTCGGGGATACGCAGTATTTT
TRBV29-1	many	TRBJ2-7	TRBD1	CSVESPGTGNDEQYF	TGCAGCGTTGAATCCCCCGGGACAGGGAATGACGAGCAGTACTTC
TRBV7-2	.	TRBJ2-1	.	CASSLQAEPHNEQFF	TGTGCCAGCAGCTTACAAGCCGAGCCCCACAATGAGCAGTTCTTC
TRBV27	once	TRBJ1-2	.	CASRLAGGRYTF	TGTGCCAGCAGACTAGCTGGGGGGCGATACACCTTC
TRBV20-1	.	TRBJ2-5	TRBD2	CSARGLAGGGETQYF	TGCAGTGCTCGCGGACTAGCGGGGGGAGGAGAGACCCAGTACTTC
TRBV20-1	.	TRBJ2-2	.	CSARSFRTDPTGELFF	TGCAGTGCTAGAAGCTTTCGGACAGACCCCACCGGGGAGCTGTTTTTT
TRBV27	.	TRBJ2-1	TRBD1	CASSLLPGQGIEQFF	TGTGCCAGCAGTTTACTCCCGGGACAGGGAATAGAGCAGTTCTTC
TRBV5-1	many	TRBJ1-5	.	CASSLSGGSNQPQHF	TGTGCCAGCAGCTTAAGCGGGGGAAGCAATCAGCCCCAGCATTTT
TRBV2	.	TRBJ2-6	.	CASNEDFAGANVLTF	TGTGCCAGCAATGAGGATTTCGCCGGGGCCAACGTCCTGACTTTC
TRBV6-2/TRBV6-3	few	TRBJ1-4	TRBD1	CASRFGTGSTNEKLFF	TGTGCCAGCAGATTTGGGACAGGGTCAACTAATGAAAAACTGTTTTTT
TRBV10-3	few	TRBJ2-5	.	CAIRVEGETQYF	TGTGCCATCAGGGTTGAGGGTGAGACCCAGTACTTC
TRBV7-2	many	TRBJ2-1	.	CASSLWAGRGNEQFF	TGTGCCAGCAGCTTATGGGCGGGGCGGGGCAATGAGCAGTTCTTC
TRBV28	.	TRBJ2-2	.	CASSLGEGAGELFF	TGTGCCAGCAGTTTAGGGGAGGGGGCCGGGGAGCTGTTTTTT
TRBV7-2	many	TRBJ1-1	TRBD1	CASNLVGTGGVAFF	TGTGCCAGCAACCTGGTCGGGACAGGGGGCGTAGCTTTCTTT
TRBV2	many	TRBJ2-7	TRBD1	CASSETGYEQYF	TGTGCCAGCAGTGAGACAGGGTACGAGCAGTACTTC